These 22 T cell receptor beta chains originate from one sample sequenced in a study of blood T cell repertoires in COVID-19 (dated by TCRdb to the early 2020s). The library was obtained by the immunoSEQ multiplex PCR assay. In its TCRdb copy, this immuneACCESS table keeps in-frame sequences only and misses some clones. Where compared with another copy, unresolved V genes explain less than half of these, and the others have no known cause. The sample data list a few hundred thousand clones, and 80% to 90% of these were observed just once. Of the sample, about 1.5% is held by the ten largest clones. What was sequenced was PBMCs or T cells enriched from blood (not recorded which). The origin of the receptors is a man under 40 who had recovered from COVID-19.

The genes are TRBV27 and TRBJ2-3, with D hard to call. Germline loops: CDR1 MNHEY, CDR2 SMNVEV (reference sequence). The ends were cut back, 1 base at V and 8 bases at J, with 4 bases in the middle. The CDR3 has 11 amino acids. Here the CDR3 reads CASSLFGTQYF. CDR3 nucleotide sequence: TGTGCCAGCAGTTTATTCGGTACGCAGTATTTT.

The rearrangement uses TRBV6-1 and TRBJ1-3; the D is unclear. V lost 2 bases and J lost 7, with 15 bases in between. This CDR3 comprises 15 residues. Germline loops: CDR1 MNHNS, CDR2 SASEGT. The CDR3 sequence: CASSERPETWNTIYF. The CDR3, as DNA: TGTGCCAGCAGTGAACGGCCGGAGACCTGGAACACCATATATTTT.

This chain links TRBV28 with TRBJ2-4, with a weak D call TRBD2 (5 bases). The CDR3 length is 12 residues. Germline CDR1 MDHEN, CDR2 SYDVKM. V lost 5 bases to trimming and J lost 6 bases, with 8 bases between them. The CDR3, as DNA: TGTGCCAGCAGTAGCGGCGGAAACATTCAGTACTTC. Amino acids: CASSSGGNIQYF.

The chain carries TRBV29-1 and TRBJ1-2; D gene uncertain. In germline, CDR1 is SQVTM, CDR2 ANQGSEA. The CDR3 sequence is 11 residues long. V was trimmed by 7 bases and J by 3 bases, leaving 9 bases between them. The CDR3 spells CSASVYYGYTF. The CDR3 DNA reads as TGCAGCGCCTCAGTCTACTATGGCTACACCTTC.

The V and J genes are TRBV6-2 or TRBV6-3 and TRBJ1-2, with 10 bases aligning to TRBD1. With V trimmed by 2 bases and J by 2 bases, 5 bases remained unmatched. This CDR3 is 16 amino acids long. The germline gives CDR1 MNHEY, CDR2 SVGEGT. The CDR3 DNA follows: TGTGCCAGCAGTTACGTTTCGGGACAGGGGAACTATGGCTACACCTTC. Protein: CASSYVSGQGNYGYTF.

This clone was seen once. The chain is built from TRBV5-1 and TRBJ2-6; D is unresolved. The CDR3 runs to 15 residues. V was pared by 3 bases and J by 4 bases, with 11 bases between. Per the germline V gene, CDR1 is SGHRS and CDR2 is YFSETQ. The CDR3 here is CASSSLIGGANVLTF. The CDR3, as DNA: TGCGCCAGCAGCTCCTTAATCGGGGGGGCCAACGTCCTGACTTTC.

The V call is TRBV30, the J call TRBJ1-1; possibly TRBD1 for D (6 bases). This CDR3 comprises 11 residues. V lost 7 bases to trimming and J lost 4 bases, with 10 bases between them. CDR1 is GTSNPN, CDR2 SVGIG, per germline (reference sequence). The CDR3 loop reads CASTGSTEAFF. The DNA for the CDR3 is TGTGCCTCAACAGGGTCCACTGAAGCTTTCTTT.

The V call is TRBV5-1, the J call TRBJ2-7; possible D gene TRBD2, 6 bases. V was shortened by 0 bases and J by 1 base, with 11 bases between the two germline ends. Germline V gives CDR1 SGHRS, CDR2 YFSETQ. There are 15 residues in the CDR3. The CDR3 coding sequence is TGCGCCAGCAGCTTGGTCGGGGGTCCATCCTACGAGCAGTACTTC. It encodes CASSLVGGPSYEQYF.

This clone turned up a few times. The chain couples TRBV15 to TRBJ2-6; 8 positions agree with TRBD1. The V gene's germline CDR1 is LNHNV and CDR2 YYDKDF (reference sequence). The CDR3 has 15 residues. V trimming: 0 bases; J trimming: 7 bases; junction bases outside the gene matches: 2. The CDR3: CATSREGTGANVLTF. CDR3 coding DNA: TGTGCCACCAGCAGAGAGGGGACAGGAGCCAACGTCCTGACTTTC.

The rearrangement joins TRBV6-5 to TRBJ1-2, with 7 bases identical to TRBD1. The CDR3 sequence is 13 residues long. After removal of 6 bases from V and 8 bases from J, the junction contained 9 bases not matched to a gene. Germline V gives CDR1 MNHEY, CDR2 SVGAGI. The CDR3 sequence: CASRETGTWGYTF. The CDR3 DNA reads TGTGCCAGCAGAGAGACAGGGACTTGGGGCTACACCTTC.

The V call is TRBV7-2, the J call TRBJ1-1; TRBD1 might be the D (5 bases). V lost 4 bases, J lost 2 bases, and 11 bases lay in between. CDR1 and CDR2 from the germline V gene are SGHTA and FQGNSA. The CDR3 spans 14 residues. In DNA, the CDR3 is TGTGCCAGCAGCTCCCAGGGTGACAACACTGAAGCTTTCTTT. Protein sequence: CASSSQGDNTEAFF.

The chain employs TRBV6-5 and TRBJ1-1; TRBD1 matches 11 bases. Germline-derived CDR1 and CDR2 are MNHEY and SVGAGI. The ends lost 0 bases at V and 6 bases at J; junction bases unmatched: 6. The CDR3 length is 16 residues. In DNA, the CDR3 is TGTGCCAGCAGTTACTCCCGGGACAGGGGGTTCCCTGAAGCTTTCTTT. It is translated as CASSYSRDRGFPEAFF.

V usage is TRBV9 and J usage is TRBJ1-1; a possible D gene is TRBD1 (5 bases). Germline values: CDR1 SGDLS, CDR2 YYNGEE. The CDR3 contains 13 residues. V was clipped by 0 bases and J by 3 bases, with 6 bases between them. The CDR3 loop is CASSVGQHTEAFF. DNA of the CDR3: TGTGCCAGCAGCGTAGGACAGCACACTGAAGCTTTCTTT.

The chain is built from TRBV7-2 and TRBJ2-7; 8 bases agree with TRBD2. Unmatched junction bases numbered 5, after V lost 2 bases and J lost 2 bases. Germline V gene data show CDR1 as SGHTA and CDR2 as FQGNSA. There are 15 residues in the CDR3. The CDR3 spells CASSLIVGGAYEQYF. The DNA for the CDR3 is TGTGCCAGCAGCTTAATAGTCGGGGGGGCCTACGAGCAGTACTTC.

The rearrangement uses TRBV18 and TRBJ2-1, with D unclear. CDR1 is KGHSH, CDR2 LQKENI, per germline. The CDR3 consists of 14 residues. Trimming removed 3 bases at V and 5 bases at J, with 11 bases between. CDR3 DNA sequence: TGTGCCAGCTCACCGAGGCAGAATAACAATGAGCAGTTCTTC. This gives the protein CASSPRQNNNEQFF.

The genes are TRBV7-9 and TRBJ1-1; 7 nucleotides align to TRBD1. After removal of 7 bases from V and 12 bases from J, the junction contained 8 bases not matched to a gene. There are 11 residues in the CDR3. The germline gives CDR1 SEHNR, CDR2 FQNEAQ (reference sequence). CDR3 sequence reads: CASTGQLKTFF. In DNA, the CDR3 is TGTGCCAGCACGGGACAGCTTAAAACTTTCTTT.

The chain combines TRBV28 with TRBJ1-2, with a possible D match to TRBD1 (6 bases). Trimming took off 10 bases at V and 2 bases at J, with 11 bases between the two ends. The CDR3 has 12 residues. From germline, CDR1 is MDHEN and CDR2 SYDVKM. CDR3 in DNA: TGTGCCATTGCGGACAGCAACTATGGCTACACCTTC. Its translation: CAIADSNYGYTF.

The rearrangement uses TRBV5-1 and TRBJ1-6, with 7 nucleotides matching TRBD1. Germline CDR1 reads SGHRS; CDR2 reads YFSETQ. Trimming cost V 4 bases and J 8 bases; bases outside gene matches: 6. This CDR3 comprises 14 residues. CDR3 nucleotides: TGCGCCAGCAGCCGACAGGGTAGAGATTCACCCCTCCACTTT. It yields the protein CASSRQGRDSPLHF.

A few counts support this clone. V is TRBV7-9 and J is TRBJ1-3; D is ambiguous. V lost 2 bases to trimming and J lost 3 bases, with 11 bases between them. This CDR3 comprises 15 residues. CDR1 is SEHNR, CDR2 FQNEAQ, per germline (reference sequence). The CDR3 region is CASSLSDRGGNTIYF. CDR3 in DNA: TGTGCCAGCAGCTTAAGTGATCGGGGTGGAAACACCATATATTTT.

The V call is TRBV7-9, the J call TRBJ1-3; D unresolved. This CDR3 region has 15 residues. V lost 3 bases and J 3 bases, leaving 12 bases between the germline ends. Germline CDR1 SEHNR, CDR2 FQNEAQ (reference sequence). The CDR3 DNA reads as TGTGCCAGCAGCTTCGGCGAGGGTTTTGGAAACACCATATATTTT. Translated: CASSFGEGFGNTIYF.

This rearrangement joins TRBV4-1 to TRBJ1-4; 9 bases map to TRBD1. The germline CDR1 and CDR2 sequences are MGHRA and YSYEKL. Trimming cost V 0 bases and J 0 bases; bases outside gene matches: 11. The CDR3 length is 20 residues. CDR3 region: CASSQDYRGPISATNEKLFF. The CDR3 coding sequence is TGCGCCAGCAGCCAAGATTACAGGGGGCCTATCTCGGCAACTAATGAAAAACTGTTTTTT.

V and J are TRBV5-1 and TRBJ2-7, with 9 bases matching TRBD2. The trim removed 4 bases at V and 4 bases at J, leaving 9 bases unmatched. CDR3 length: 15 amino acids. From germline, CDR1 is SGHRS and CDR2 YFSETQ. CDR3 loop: CASSPSGDPVYEQYF. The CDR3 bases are TGCGCCAGCAGCCCTAGCGGGGATCCCGTGTACGAGCAGTACTTC. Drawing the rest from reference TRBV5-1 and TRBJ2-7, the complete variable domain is KAGVTQTPRYLIKTRGQQVTLSCSPISGHRSVSWYQQTPGQGLQFLFEYFSETQRNKGNFPGRFSGRQFSNSRSEMNVSTLELGDSALYLCASSPSGDPVYEQYFGPGTRLTVT.